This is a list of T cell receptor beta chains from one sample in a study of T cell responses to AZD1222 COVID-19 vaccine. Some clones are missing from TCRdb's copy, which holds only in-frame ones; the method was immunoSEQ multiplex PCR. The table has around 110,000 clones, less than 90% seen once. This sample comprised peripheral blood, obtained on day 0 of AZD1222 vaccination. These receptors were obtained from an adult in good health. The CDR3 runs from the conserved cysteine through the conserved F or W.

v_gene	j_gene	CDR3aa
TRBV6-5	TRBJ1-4	CASSLGGQGKLFF
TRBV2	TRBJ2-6	CASCGRPSGANVLTF
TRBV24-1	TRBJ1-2	CATSDSRGRDPRDYGYTF
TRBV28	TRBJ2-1	CAGETSGSDEQFF
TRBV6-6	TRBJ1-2	CASSYSRGVYGYTF
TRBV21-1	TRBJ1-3	CASSLPGTSGNTIYF
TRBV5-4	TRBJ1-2	CASSLDNAGGYTF
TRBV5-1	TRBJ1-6	CASSGLDNSPLHF
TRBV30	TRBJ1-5	CAWSAGGNQPQHF
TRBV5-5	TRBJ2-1	CASSLVPPAESYNEQFF
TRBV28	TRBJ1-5	CASSFPNIQPQHF
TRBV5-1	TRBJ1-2	CASRLEHGAYGYTF
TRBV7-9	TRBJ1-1	CASSLLGVNTEAFF
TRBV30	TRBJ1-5	CAYPPRHACQPQHF
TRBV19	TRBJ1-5	CASKSGEWANNQPQHF
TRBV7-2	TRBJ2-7	CASSLTGGTYEQYF
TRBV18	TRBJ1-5	CASSPSTGGHQPQHF
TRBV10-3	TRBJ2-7	CAISGTVLYEQYF
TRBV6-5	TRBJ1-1	CASGRRAYTEAFF
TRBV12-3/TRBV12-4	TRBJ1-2	CASSTGNGYTF
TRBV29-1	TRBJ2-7	CSVRRTGTSGNLEQYF
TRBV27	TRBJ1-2	CASSLRGRGKNSNYGYTF
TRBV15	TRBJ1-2	CATSRGPGFDYGYTF
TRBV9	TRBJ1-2	CASSVDGDGYTF
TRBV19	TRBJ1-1	CASTHAGRTTEAFF
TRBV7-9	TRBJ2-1	CASSSPGGINEQFF
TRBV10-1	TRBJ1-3	CASWGTQSSGNTIYF
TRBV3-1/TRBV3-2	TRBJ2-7	CASSQPGLPSYEQYF
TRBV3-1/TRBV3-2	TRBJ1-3	CASSQGEAEVSGNTIYF
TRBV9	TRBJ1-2	CASSGGDYGYTF
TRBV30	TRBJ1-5	CAWSGTGGRGSNQPQHF
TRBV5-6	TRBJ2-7	CASSWTGRVEQYF
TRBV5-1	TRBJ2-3	CASSHSGKGTDTQYF
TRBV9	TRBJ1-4	CASSAHFSFTGGGGEKLFF
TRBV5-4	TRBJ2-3	CASSFGGGGADTQYF
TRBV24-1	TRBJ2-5	CATSPSARLQETQYF
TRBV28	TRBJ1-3	CASTPGGRLSGNTIYF
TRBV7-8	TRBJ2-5	CASSLVRDLETQYF
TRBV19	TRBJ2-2	CASSTGQGMSGELFF